The clone carrying this TCR beta chain came up a few times. Its antigen is unidentified. This entry comes from a study of shared clonotypes between healthy human individuals. Study-wide results and caveats: Across subsets, estimated richness was generally greater for naive than for memory populations. Naive CD4 clonotypes overlapped across several donors at approximately 5%.

The assay used deep level. Libraries were prepared by immunoSEQ multiplex PCR; TCRdb keeps only in-frame clonotypes and omits some of them. Seen here are some 95,000 clones, 68% observed once, and the top ten hold approximately 53%. Input material: memory CD8+ T cells sorted from blood. Specified subset: CD45RO+ cells pooled with CCR7-negative TemRA cells. This TCR derives from a young man in good health.

CDR3 region: CASSPLGRYEQFF. CDR3 sequence (DNA): TGTGCCAGCAGCCCGCTGGGGAGATATGAGCAGTTCTTC. The gene calls are TRBV7-8 and TRBJ2-1; D possibly corresponds to TRBD2 (5 bases). Trimming took off 5 bases at V and 8 bases at J, with 13 bases between the two ends. CDR1 and CDR2 from the germline V gene are SGHVS and FQNEAQ. The CDR3 totals 13 residues.